These T cell receptor beta chains were read from a single sample in a study of blood T cell repertoires in COVID-19. This table comes from immunoSEQ multiplex PCR, and its TCRdb copy is limited to in-frame clones, with some not included. The repertoire includes roughly 70,000 clones, approximately 80% of them detected once, and about 15% sits in the top ten. Sequenced input: peripheral blood. These receptors were obtained from a man aged 60 to 69 with COVID-19, enrolled during active disease. Both conserved end residues are part of each CDR3. A D gene is named only where the DNA matches it firmly.

TRBV15	TRBJ2-5	TRBD2	CATSRATGGRTQETQYF
TRBV5-1	TRBJ2-2	TRBD1	CASSADRTNTGELFF
TRBV3-1/TRBV3-2	TRBJ2-5	TRBD1	CASSQGTGAKETQYF
TRBV11-1	TRBJ2-1	NA	CASSPPGVDKTEQFF
TRBV19	TRBJ1-2	TRBD1	CASSSTGGPEGYTF
TRBV19	TRBJ2-7	TRBD2	CASSRGSGGLEQYF
TRBV30	TRBJ2-1	NA	CAWSVRGSSYNEQFF
TRBV19	TRBJ1-4	NA	CASRPEFATNEKLFF
TRBV5-1	TRBJ2-5	TRBD1	CASSSGTGPGTQYF
TRBV4-1	TRBJ2-1	TRBD2	CASSQGTSGTGEQFF
TRBV30	TRBJ2-7	NA	CAWSGGVSGGEQYF
TRBV2	TRBJ2-5	TRBD2	CASSDPSGGAGETQYF
TRBV7-9	TRBJ1-4	TRBD1	CAGLLRDSDEKLFF
TRBV10-1	TRBJ2-7	TRBD1	CASSPGTGVDEQYF
TRBV5-4	TRBJ2-5	TRBD1	CASSPGGEQETQYF
TRBV18	TRBJ1-3	TRBD1	CASSPDRETGNTIYF
TRBV9	TRBJ2-7	TRBD2	CASSVAPLGLASYEQYF
TRBV11-2	TRBJ1-4	NA	CASSLGGGLTNEKLFF
TRBV24-1	TRBJ2-3	TRBD2	CATSSQRGTDTQYF
TRBV2	TRBJ1-6	TRBD1	CASRTGANSPLHF
TRBV5-1	TRBJ1-6	NA	CASSFVVNSPLHF
TRBV28	TRBJ2-3	TRBD2	CASSLYGGGARTDTQYF
TRBV15	TRBJ2-3	NA	CATSSGGTGWTSGDTDTQYF
TRBV11-3	TRBJ1-6	TRBD1	CASSFRGGNSPLHF
TRBV2	TRBJ2-1	TRBD2	CASRSSRAGGSNEQFF
TRBV3-1/TRBV3-2	TRBJ2-5	TRBD2	CASSQLFGVAGGGETQYF
TRBV28	TRBJ1-6	NA	CASSLARAPLHF
TRBV21-1	TRBJ2-2	NA	CASKRSQTTGELFF
TRBV2	TRBJ2-3	TRBD2	CASVKGVGGTDTQYF
TRBV20-1	TRBJ2-3	NA	CSAPSWGAQYF
TRBV18	TRBJ2-7	TRBD1	CASSSGTGGDEQYF
TRBV10-3	TRBJ1-5	TRBD1	CAISEAGTGNNQPQHF
TRBV5-1	TRBJ2-1	TRBD2	CASSPYSGGGLNEQFF
TRBV15	TRBJ2-2	TRBD2	CATSRDYGGANTGELFF
TRBV2	TRBJ2-1	TRBD2	CASSDTGEGEQFF
TRBV7-6	TRBJ1-1	TRBD1	CASSGVQGLGTEAFF
TRBV6-8	TRBJ1-2	TRBD1	CASRDRHGYTF
TRBV4-2	TRBJ2-6	NA	CASSQEPGVGANVLTF
TRBV19	TRBJ2-7	NA	CASSPANRVREQYF
TRBV11-3	TRBJ1-1	NA	CASSLGGAVNTEAFF
TRBV10-2	TRBJ1-2	TRBD1	CASYNPGQGDGYTF
TRBV14	TRBJ2-7	NA	CASSRGGYEQYF
TRBV6-5	TRBJ1-2	NA	CASRGQTGKYGYTF
TRBV18	TRBJ2-3	TRBD1	CASSPAGGKDTQYF
TRBV19	TRBJ1-5	NA	CASKFGSSNQPQHF
TRBV30	TRBJ2-7	NA	CAWSETAILNSYEQYF
TRBV5-1	TRBJ2-1	NA	CASSQTGHEQFF
TRBV28	TRBJ2-7	TRBD1	CASNTQGADYEQYF
TRBV19	TRBJ2-5	NA	CASSMALQETQYF
TRBV5-1	TRBJ1-6	NA	CASSLEDSRNYNSPLHF
TRBV11-3	TRBJ2-5	TRBD1	CASRQGLETQYF
TRBV19	TRBJ1-5	NA	CASSLAVAGGNQPQHF
TRBV11-1	TRBJ2-3	NA	CASSLGAGARVDTQYF
TRBV10-2	TRBJ2-1	NA	CASSKSSSYNEQFF
TRBV13	TRBJ2-5	TRBD2	CASSSSFSGQETQYF